The rows below give T cell receptor beta chains drawn from one sample of a study of blood T cell repertoires in COVID-19. Generated by immunoSEQ multiplex PCR, the TCRdb table keeps only in-frame clones and is missing some. The sample includes approximately 250,000 clones, about 88% of them seen just once. Material: peripheral blood. The receptor source for this set is a young man with active or convalescent COVID-19. Each CDR3 is given with its conserved first and last residue. D genes are given only for firm matches. Size values are once, few and many counts, or a class for expanded clones, and some rows have none.

V,J,size,length,D,CDR3,DNA
TRBV18,TRBJ1-1,NA,14,NA,CASSSASGNTEAFF,TGTGCCAGCTCTAGTGCCAGCGGGAACACTGAAGCTTTCTTT
TRBV11-2,TRBJ2-4,NA,14,TRBD1,CASSSGQDKNIQYF,TGTGCCAGCAGCTCCGGACAGGACAAAAACATTCAGTACTTC
TRBV19,TRBJ1-6,NA,15,NA,CASNYNGWMNSPLHF,TGTGCCAGTAACTATAACGGGTGGATGAATTCACCCCTCCACTTT
TRBV30,TRBJ1-6,NA,16,NA,CAWSVSFWADNSPLHF,TGTGCCTGGAGTGTTTCCTTCTGGGCCGATAATTCACCCCTCCACTTT
TRBV10-2,TRBJ1-5,NA,14,NA,CASSLQYSNQPQHF,TGCGCCAGCAGTCTACAGTATAGCAATCAGCCCCAGCATTTT
TRBV5-1,TRBJ1-1,NA,15,NA,CASSSRTVMNTEAFF,TGCGCCAGCAGCTCCCGGACAGTTATGAACACTGAAGCTTTCTTT
TRBV6-6,TRBJ1-4,NA,15,TRBD1,CASSGSGTGGEKLFF,TGTGCCAGCAGTGGCTCCGGGACAGGGGGGGAAAAACTGTTTTTT
TRBV18,TRBJ2-7,NA,15,NA,CASSPAGRFFYEQYF,TGTGCCAGCTCACCGGCAGGGAGGTTCTTTTACGAGCAGTACTTC
TRBV6-5,TRBJ2-7,once,10,NA,CAAGGGAPYF,TGTGCCGCCGGAGGGGGGGCCCCGTACTTC
TRBV25-1,TRBJ1-1,NA,14,NA,CASTTPFGVTEAFF,TGTGCCAGCACCACTCCGTTCGGGGTCACTGAAGCTTTCTTT
TRBV7-8,TRBJ1-2,NA,14,NA,CASSHDRQNYGYTF,TGTGCCAGCAGCCACGACAGGCAAAACTATGGCTACACCTTC
TRBV11-2,TRBJ2-3,NA,14,NA,CASSWGDSTDTQYF,TGTGCCAGCAGCTGGGGGGATAGCACAGATACGCAGTATTTT
TRBV9,TRBJ2-2,NA,17,TRBD1,CASSVVQGQKSTGELFF,TGTGCCAGCAGCGTAGTACAGGGACAGAAGTCCACCGGGGAGCTGTTTTTT
TRBV19,TRBJ2-7,once,14,TRBD1,CASRWTGESYEQYF,TGTGCCAGTAGATGGACAGGGGAATCCTACGAGCAGTACTTC
TRBV7-2,TRBJ2-3,NA,17,NA,CASSNSPTSGGTDTQYF,TGTGCCAGCAGCAACTCTCCGACTTCGGGGGGCACAGATACGCAGTATTTT
TRBV21-1,TRBJ1-2,NA,18,NA,CASNEGTLHYTANYGYTF,TGTGCCAGCAATGAAGGGACACTTCATTACACAGCTAACTATGGCTACACCTTC
TRBV6-5,TRBJ2-3,NA,15,TRBD2,CASQASGGVSDTQYF,TGTGCCAGCCAGGCTAGCGGGGGGGTATCAGATACGCAGTATTTT
TRBV5-1,TRBJ2-2,NA,15,TRBD2,CASSLETSGRGELFF,TGCGCCAGCAGCTTGGAGACTAGCGGTAGGGGGGAGCTGTTTTTT
TRBV5-8,TRBJ2-7,once,15,TRBD1,CASSWTRDSKYEQYF,TGTGCCAGCAGCTGGACCCGGGACAGTAAATACGAGCAGTACTTC
TRBV7-2,TRBJ2-4,NA,15,NA,CASSSQTGAKNIQYF,TGTGCCAGCAGCTCACAGACGGGGGCCAAAAACATTCAGTACTTC
TRBV5-1,TRBJ2-7,NA,15,TRBD2,CASSLGTSGDYEQYF,TGCGCCAGCAGCTTGGGGACTAGCGGGGACTACGAGCAGTACTTC
TRBV5-5,TRBJ2-1,NA,15,TRBD1,CASSRTGGGNNEQFF,TGTGCCAGCAGCAGGACAGGGGGCGGCAACAATGAGCAGTTCTTC
TRBV7-9,TRBJ2-2,NA,15,NA,CASSLAGGITGELFF,TGTGCCAGCAGCTTAGCGGGGGGAATCACCGGGGAGCTGTTTTTT
TRBV7-9,TRBJ1-2,NA,15,TRBD1,CASSPRTGPLYGYTF,TGTGCCAGCAGCCCAAGGACAGGGCCCCTCTATGGCTACACCTTC
TRBV27,TRBJ1-2,NA,14,TRBD1,CASRGTGQSYGYTF,TGTGCCAGCAGAGGGACAGGGCAGTCCTATGGCTACACCTTC
TRBV5-6,TRBJ1-2,once,14,NA,CASSLGLLNYGYTF,TGTGCCAGCAGCTTGGGACTCCTTAACTATGGCTACACCTTC
TRBV21-1,TRBJ1-4,NA,18,NA,CASSKGAWIQGSREKLFF,TGTGCCAGCAGCAAAGGGGCGTGGATCCAGGGAAGTCGCGAAAAACTGTTTTTT
TRBV27,TRBJ1-5,NA,13,NA,CASSKATAHPQHF,TGTGCCAGCAGTAAAGCGACAGCACATCCCCAGCATTTT
TRBV9,TRBJ2-1,once,18,TRBD2,CASSVAPIPLAGNNEQFF,TGTGCCAGCAGCGTAGCGCCAATTCCCCTAGCGGGAAACAATGAGCAGTTCTTC
TRBV4-1,TRBJ2-3,NA,15,NA,CASSQGSGFTDTQYF,TGCGCCAGCAGCCAAGGGAGTGGGTTCACAGATACGCAGTATTTT
TRBV25-1,TRBJ1-1,few,13,NA,CASSEFSGGRAFF,TGTGCCAGCAGTGAATTCTCCGGGGGTAGGGCTTTCTTT
TRBV10-3,TRBJ1-3,NA,14,NA,CAISEGSPGDTIYF,TGTGCCATCAGTGAAGGGTCCCCCGGGGACACCATATATTTT
TRBV3-1/TRBV3-2,TRBJ1-4,NA,15,NA,CASSQDRGVQGKLFF,TGTGCCAGCAGCCAAGATCGGGGGGTCCAGGGAAAACTGTTTTTT
TRBV16,TRBJ1-3,NA,14,NA,CASSQRGSGNTIYF,TGTGCCAGCAGCCAAAGGGGCTCTGGAAACACCATATATTTT
TRBV29-1,TRBJ1-2,NA,14,TRBD1,CSANRQGGIGGYTF,TGCAGCGCTAATCGACAGGGTGGCATAGGCGGCTACACCTTC
TRBV20-1,TRBJ2-7,few,15,NA,CSASLGRVRNDEQYF,TGCAGTGCTAGTCTTGGCAGGGTGAGGAACGACGAGCAGTACTTC